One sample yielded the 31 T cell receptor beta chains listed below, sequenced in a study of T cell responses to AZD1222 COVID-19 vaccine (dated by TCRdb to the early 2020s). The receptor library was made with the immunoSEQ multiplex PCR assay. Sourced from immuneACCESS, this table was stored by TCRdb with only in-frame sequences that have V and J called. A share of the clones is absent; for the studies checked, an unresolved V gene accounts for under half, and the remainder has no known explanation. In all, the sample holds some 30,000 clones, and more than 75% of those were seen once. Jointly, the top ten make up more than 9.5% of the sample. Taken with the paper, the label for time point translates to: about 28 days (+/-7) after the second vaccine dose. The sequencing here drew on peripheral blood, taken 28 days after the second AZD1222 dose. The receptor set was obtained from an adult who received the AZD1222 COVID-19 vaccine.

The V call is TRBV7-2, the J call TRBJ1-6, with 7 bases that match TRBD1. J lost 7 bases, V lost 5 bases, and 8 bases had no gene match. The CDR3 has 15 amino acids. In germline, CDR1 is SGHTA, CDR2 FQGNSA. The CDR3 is CASSGGAQGNSPLHF. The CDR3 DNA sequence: TGTGCCAGCAGCGGCGGCGCACAGGGGAATTCACCCCTCCACTTT.

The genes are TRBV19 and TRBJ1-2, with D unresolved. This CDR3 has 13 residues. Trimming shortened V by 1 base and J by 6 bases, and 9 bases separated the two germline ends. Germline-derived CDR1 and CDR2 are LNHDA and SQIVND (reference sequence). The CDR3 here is CASSIAGEDGYTF. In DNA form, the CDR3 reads TGTGCCAGTAGTATAGCTGGGGAGGATGGCTACACCTTC.

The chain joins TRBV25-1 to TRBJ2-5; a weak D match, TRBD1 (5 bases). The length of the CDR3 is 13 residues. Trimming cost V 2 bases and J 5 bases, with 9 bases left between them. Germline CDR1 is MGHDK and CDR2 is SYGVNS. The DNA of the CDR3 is TGTGCCAGCAGTGAACCAGGGTTGGAGACCCAGTACTTC. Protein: CASSEPGLETQYF.

CDR3 coding DNA: TGCAGCGTTTCCGTAGACCAAGAGACCCAGTACTTC. This sequence encodes CSVSVDQETQYF. This chain uses TRBV29-1 with TRBJ2-5; D is unclear. The V gene's germline CDR1 is SQVTM and CDR2 ANQGSEA. The CDR3 is 12 residues long. The V end was cut by 5 bases, the J end by 0 bases, with 7 bases between.

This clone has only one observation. CDR3 sequence reads: CASSAPGQGMNYGYTF. CDR3 DNA sequence: TGTGCCAGCAGTGCACCGGGACAGGGGATGAACTATGGCTACACCTTC. J is TRBJ1-2 and V is TRBV6-1; 10 nucleotides align to TRBD1. CDR1 and CDR2 from the germline V gene are MNHNS and SASEGT. This CDR3 is 16 amino acids long. V shed 4 bases and J 2 bases; nucleotides not matched to a gene: 7.

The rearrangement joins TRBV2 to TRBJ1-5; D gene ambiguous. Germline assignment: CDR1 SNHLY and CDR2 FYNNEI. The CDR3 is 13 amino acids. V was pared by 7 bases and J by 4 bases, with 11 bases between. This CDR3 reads CASKLEGNQPQHF. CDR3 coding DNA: TGTGCCAGCAAGTTGGAGGGAAATCAGCCCCAGCATTTT.

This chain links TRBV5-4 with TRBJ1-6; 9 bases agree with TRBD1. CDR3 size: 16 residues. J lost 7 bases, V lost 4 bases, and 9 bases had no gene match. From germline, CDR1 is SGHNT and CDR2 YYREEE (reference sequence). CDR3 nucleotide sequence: TGTGCCAGCAGCAGTCCGGGACAGGGTAACAATTCACCCCTCCACTTT. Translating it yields CASSSPGQGNNSPLHF.

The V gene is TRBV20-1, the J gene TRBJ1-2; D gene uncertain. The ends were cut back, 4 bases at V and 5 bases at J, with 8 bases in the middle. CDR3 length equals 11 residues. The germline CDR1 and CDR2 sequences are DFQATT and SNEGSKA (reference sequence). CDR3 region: CSATRPYGYTF. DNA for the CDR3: TGCAGTGCTACTCGTCCTTATGGCTACACCTTC.

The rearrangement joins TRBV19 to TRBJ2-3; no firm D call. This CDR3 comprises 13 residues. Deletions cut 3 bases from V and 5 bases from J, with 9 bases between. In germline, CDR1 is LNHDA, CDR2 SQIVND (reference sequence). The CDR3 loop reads CASSIRPGDTQYF. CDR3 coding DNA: TGTGCCAGTAGTATTCGTCCCGGAGATACGCAGTATTTT.

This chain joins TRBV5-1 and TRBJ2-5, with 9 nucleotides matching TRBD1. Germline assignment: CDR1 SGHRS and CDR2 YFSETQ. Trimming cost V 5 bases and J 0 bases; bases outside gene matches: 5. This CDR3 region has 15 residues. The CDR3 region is CASSGTGPYQETQYF. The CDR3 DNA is TGCGCCAGCAGTGGGACAGGGCCGTACCAAGAGACCCAGTACTTC.

CDR3 DNA sequence: TGTGCCAGCAGCCCGGACAGGGGGTATTCACCCCTCCACTTT. Translating gives CASSPDRGYSPLHF. The chain is built from TRBV11-2 and TRBJ1-6; 10 bases agree with TRBD1. This CDR3 region has 14 residues. Trimming took 5 bases from V and 8 from J; bases not matched to a gene: 3. Germline loops: CDR1 SGHAT, CDR2 FQNNGV. The whole variable domain, remainder taken from reference TRBV11-2 and TRBJ1-6, is EAGVAQSPRYKIIEKRQSVAFWCNPISGHATLYWYQQILGQGPKLLIQFQNNGVVDDSQLPKDRFSAERLKGVDSTLKIQPAKLEDSAVYLCASSPDRGYSPLHFGNGTRLTVT.

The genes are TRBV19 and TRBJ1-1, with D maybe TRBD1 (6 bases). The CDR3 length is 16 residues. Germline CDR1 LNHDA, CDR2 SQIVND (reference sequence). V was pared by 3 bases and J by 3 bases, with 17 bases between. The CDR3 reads CASSIGIDRFYTEAFF. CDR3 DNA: TGTGCCAGTAGTATTGGTATAGACAGGTTCTACACTGAAGCTTTCTTT.

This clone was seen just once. This chain's CDR3 is CASSGKARTVHSYEQYF. The DNA of the CDR3 is TGTGCCAGCAGTGGTAAAGCAAGGACAGTCCACTCCTACGAGCAGTACTTC. J is TRBJ2-7 and V is TRBV6-1; D is possibly TRBD1 (6 bases). The V end was cut by 4 bases, the J end by 0 bases, with 19 bases between. This CDR3 region has 17 residues. Germline CDR1 is MNHNS and CDR2 is SASEGT.

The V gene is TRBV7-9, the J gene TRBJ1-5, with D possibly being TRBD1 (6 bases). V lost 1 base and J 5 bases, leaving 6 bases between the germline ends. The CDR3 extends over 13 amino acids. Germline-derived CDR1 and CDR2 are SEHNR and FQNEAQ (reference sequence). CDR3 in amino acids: CASSLGTDQPQHF. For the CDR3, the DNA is TGTGCCAGCAGCTTAGGGACAGATCAGCCCCAGCATTTT.

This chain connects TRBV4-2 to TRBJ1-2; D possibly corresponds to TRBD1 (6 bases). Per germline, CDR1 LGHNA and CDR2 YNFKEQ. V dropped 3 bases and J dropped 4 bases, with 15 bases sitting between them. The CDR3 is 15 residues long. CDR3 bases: TGTGCCAGCAGCCAGGATTGGACAGAATTCTATGGCTACACCTTC. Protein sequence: CASSQDWTEFYGYTF.

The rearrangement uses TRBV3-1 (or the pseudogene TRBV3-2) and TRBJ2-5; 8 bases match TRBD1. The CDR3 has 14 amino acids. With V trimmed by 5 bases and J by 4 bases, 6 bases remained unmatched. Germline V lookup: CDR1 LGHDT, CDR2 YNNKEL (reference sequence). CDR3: CASSGRQGSETQYF. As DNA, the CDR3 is TGTGCCAGCAGCGGCCGACAGGGGTCAGAGACCCAGTACTTC.

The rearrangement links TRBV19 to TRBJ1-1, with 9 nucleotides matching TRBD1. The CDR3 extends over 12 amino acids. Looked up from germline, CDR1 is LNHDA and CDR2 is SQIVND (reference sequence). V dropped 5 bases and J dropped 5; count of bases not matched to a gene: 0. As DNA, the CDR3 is TGTGCCAGTAGTGACAGGGGGACTGAAGCTTTCTTT. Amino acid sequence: CASSDRGTEAFF.

CDR3 region: CASSPTTGSGEKLFF. The CDR3, as DNA: TGTGCCAGTAGTCCAACGACGGGTTCGGGTGAAAAACTGTTTTTT. The J gene is TRBJ1-4, the V gene TRBV19, with D uncertain. Germline CDR1 reads LNHDA; CDR2 reads SQIVND (reference sequence). CDR3 length: 15 amino acids. V was cut by 5 bases and J by 7 bases, with 17 bases left in between.

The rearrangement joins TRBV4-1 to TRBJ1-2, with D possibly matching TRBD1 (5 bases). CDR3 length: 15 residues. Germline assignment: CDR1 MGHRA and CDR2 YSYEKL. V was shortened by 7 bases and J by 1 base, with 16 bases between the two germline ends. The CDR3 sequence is CASTLSDQGNYGYTF. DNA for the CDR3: TGCGCCAGCACCCTATCCGACCAGGGTAACTATGGCTACACCTTC.

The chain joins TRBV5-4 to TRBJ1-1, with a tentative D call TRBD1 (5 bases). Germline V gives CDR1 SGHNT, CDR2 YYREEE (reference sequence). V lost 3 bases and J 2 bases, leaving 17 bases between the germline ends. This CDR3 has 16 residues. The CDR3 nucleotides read TGTGCCAGCAGCTCCGGGACGGAAAATCATAACACTGAAGCTTTCTTT. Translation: CASSSGTENHNTEAFF. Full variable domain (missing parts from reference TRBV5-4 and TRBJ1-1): ETGVTQSPTHLIKTRGQQVTLRCSSQSGHNTVSWYQQALGQGPQFIFQYYREEENGRGNFPPRFSGLQFPNYSSELNVNALELDDSALYLCASSSGTENHNTEAFFGQGTRLTVV.

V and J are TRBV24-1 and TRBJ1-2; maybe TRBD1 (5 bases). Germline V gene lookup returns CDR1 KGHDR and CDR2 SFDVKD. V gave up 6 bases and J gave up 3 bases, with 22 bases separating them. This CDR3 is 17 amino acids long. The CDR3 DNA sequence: TGTGCCACCAGTCCCTCGATACCGGCAGGGCGGGACTATGGCTACACCTTC. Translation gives CATSPSIPAGRDYGYTF.

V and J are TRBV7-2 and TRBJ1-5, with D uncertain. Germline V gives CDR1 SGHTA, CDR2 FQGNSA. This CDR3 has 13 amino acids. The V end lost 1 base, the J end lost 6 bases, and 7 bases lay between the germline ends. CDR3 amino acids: CASSLGWSQPQHF. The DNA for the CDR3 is TGTGCCAGCAGCTTAGGGTGGAGTCAGCCCCAGCATTTT. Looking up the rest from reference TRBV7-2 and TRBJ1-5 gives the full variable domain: GAGVSQSPSNKVTEKGKDVELRCDPISGHTALYWYRQSLGQGLEFLIYFQGNSAPDKSGLPSDRFSAERTGGSVSTLTIQRTQQEDSAVYLCASSLGWSQPQHFGDGTRLSIL.

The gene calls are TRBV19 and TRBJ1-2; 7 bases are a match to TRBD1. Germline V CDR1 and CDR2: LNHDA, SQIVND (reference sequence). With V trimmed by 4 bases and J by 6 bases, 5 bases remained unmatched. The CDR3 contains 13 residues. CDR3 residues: CASSKQGIDGYTF. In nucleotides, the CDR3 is TGTGCCAGTAGTAAACAGGGGATTGATGGCTACACCTTC.

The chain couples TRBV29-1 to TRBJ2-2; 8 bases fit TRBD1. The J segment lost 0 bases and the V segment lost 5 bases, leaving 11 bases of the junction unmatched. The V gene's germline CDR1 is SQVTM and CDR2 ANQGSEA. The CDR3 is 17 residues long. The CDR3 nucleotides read TGCAGCGTTTTGGACAGGGCACCGGGCGCGAACACCGGGGAGCTGTTTTTT. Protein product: CSVLDRAPGANTGELFF.

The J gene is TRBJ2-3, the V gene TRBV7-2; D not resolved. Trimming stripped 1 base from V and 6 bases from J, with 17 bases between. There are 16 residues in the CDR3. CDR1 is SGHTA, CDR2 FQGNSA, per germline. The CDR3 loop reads CASSLGPPLTADTQYF. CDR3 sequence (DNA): TGTGCCAGCAGCTTAGGACCGCCACTGACCGCGGATACGCAGTATTTT. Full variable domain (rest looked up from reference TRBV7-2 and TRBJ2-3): GAGVSQSPSNKVTEKGKDVELRCDPISGHTALYWYRQSLGQGLEFLIYFQGNSAPDKSGLPSDRFSAERTGGSVSTLTIQRTQQEDSAVYLCASSLGPPLTADTQYFGPGTRLTVL.

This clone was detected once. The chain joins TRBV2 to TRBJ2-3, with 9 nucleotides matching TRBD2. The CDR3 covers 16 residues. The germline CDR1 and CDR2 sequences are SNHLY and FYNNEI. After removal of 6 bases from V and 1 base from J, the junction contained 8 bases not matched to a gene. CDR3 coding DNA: TGTGCCAGCAGCGAGCAAGTAGCGGGGGGCACAGATACGCAGTATTTT. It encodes CASSEQVAGGTDTQYF.

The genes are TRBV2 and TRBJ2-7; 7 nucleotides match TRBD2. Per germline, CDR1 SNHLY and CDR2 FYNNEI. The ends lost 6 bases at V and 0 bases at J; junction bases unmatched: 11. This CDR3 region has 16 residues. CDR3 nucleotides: TGTGCCAGCAGCGCAAGCGGGAAAGACTACTCCTACGAGCAGTACTTC. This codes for CASSASGKDYSYEQYF.

The CDR3 sequence is CASSIPPSGYTF. DNA of the CDR3: TGTGCCAGTAGTATCCCGCCCTCTGGCTACACCTTC. This sequence joins TRBV19 and TRBJ1-2; D unclear. CDR1 is LNHDA and CDR2 is SQIVND in the germline V gene (reference sequence). The CDR3 contains 12 residues. With 3 bases removed from V and 7 bases from J, the gap between germline ends came to 9 bases.

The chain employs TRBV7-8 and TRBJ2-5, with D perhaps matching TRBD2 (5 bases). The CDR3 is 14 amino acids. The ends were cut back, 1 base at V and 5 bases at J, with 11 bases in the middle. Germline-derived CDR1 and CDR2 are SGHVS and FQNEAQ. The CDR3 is CASSLEVALETQYF. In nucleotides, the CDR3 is TGTGCCAGCAGCTTAGAGGTAGCGTTGGAGACCCAGTACTTC.

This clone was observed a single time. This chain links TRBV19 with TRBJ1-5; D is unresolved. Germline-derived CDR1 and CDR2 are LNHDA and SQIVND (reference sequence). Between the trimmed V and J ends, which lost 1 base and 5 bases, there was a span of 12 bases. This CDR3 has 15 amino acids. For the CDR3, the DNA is TGTGCCAGTAGTATAGGGGTGGGCTGGGATCAGCCCCAGCATTTT. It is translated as CASSIGVGWDQPQHF.

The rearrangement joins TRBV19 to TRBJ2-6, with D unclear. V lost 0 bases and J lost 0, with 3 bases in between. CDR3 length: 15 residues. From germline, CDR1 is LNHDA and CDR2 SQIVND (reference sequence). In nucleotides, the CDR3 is TGTGCCAGTAGTATAGAGCTCTCTGGGGCCAACGTCCTGACTTTC. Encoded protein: CASSIELSGANVLTF.